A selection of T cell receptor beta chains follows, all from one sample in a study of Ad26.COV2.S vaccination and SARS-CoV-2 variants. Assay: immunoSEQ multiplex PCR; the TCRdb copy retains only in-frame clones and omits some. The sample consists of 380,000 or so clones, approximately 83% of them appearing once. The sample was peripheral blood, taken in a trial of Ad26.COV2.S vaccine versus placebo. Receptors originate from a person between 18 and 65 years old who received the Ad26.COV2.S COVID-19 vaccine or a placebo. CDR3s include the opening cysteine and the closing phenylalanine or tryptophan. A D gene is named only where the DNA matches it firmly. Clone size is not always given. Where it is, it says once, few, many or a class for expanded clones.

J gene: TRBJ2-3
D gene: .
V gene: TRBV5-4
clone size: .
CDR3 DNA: TGTGCCAGCAGGCAGGCGGGATCCGCTCCAGATACGCAGTATTTT
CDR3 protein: CASRQAGSAPDTQYF

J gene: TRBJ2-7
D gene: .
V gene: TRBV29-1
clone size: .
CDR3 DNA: TGCAGTGCTCTCCGGGACCACGAGCAGTACTTC
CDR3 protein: CSALRDHEQYF

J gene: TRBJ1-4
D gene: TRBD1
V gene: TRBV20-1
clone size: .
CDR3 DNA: TGCAGTGCTAGTCACAGGGGTATAGAAAAACTGTTTTTT
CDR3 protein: CSASHRGIEKLFF

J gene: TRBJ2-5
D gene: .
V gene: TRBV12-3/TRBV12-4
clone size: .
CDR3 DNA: TGTGCCAGGAAAGGGGAGACCCAGTACTTC
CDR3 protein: CARKGETQYF

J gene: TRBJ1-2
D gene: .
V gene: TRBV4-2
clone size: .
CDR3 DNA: TGTGCCAGCAGCCAAGAGGGGGTTATGGGCAGGGGAAACACCTTC
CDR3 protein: CASSQEGVMGRGNTF

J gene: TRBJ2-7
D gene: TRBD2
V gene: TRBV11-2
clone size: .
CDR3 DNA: TGTGCCAGCAGCTTAGGGCCTAGCGGGGGGTACGAGCAGTACTTC
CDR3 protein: CASSLGPSGGYEQYF

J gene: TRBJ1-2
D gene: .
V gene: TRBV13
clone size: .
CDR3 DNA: TGTGCCAGCAGCTTCCTGGACGGTGGAGATGGCTACACCTTC
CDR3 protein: CASSFLDGGDGYTF

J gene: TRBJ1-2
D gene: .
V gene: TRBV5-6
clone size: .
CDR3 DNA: TGTGCCAGCAGCATGCTGGGCCGGGGCTACACCTTC
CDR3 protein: CASSMLGRGYTF

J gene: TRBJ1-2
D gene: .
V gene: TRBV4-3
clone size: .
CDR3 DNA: TGCGCCAGCAGCCCAGGGGATAGGGAGGTTTATGGCTACACCTTC
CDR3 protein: CASSPGDREVYGYTF

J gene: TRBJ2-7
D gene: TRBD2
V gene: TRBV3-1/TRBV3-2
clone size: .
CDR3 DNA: TGTGCCAGCAGCCAAAGAGGACTAGCGGGAGGCGAGCAGTACTTC
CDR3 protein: CASSQRGLAGGEQYF

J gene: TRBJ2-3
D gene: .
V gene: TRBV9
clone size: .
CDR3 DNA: TGTGCCAGCAGCGTGGTGGGGGAAACAGATACGCAGTATTTT
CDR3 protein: CASSVVGETDTQYF

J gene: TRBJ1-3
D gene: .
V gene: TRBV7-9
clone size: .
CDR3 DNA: TGTGCCAGCAGCTTGCCTCTCTCTGGAAACACCATATATTTT
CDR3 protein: CASSLPLSGNTIYF

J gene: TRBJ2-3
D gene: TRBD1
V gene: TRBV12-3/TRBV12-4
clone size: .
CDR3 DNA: TGTGCCAGCAGCAGGGGGATAGATACGCAGTATTTT
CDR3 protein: CASSRGIDTQYF

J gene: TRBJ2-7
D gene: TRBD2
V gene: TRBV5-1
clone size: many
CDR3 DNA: TGCGCCAGCTCCCCAATTAGCGGGAGCGTAGGCTACGAGCAGTACTTC
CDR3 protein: CASSPISGSVGYEQYF

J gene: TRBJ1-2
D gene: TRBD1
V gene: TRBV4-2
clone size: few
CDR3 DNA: TGTGCCAGCAGCCAATTGACAGGGAGCTATGGCTACACCTTC
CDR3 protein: CASSQLTGSYGYTF

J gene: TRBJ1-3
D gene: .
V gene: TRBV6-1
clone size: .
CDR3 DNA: TGTGCCAGCAGGGAAGGGACCGATGGAAACACCATATATTTT
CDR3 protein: CASREGTDGNTIYF

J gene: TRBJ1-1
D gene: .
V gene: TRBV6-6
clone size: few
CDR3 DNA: TGTGCCAGCAGTCTAGGGGCTGGGACTGAAGCTTTCTTT
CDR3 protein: CASSLGAGTEAFF

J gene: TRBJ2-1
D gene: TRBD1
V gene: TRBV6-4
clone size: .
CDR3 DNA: TGTGCCAGCAGTGTCGACAGGGCCTCCGGGCAGTTCTTC
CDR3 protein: CASSVDRASGQFF

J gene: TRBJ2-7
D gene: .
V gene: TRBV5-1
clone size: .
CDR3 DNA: TGCGCCAGCAGCTTGGAAGGGTGGGGGAACGAGCAGTACTTC
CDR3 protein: CASSLEGWGNEQYF

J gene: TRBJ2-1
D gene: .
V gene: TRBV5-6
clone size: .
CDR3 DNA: TGTGCCAGCAGCTTTCTCTCCGGCGATGAGCAGTTCTTC
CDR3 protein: CASSFLSGDEQFF

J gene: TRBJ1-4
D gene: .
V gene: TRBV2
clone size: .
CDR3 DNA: TGTGCCAGCAGCTGGACAAGAGGGGAGGGGGAAAAACTGTTTTTT
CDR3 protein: CASSWTRGEGEKLFF

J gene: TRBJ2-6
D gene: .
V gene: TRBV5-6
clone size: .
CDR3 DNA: TGTGCCAGCAGCTCAAACAGGGCTGGGGCCAACGTCCTGACTTTC
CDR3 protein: CASSSNRAGANVLTF

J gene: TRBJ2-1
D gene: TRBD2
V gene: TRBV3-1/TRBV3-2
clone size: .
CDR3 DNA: TGTGCCAGCGTTCGGGTACTAGCGCGCAATGAGCAGTTCTTC
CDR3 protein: CASVRVLARNEQFF

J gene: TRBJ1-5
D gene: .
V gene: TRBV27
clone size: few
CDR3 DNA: TGTGCCAGCAGTTTTGGAGGGGCGTTCAATCAGCCCCAGCATTTT
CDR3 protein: CASSFGGAFNQPQHF

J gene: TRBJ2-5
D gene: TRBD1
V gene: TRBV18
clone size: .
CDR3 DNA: TGTGCCAGCTCACCTGACAGGGGGAAGACCCAGTACTTC
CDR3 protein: CASSPDRGKTQYF

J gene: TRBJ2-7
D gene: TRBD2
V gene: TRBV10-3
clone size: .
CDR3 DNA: TGTGCCATCAGTGAGTCGGGGACTAGCGGTTACGAGCAGTACTTC
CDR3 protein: CAISESGTSGYEQYF

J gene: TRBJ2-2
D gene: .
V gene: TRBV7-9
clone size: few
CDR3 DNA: TGTGCCAGCACTCCTAGGGGCGCGAACACCGGGGAGCTGTTTTTT
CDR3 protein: CASTPRGANTGELFF

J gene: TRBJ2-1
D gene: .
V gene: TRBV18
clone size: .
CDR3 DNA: TGTGCCAGCTCACACGAAACCCCGTGGACCTACAATGAGCAGTTCTTC
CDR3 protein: CASSHETPWTYNEQFF

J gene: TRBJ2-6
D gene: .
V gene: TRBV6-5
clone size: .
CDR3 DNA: TGTGCCAGCAAGGGGTCAGGGGCCAACGTCCTGACTTTC
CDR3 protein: CASKGSGANVLTF

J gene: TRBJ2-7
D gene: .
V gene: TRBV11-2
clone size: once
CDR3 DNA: TGTGCCAGCAGACCAAATTTAGGGTCCTCCCGCCACGAGCAGTACTTC
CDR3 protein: CASRPNLGSSRHEQYF

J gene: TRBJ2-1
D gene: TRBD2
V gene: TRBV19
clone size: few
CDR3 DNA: TGTGCCAGTAGTCCTTGGACGGGGGGGTTTATCCATGAGCAGTTCTTC
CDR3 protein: CASSPWTGGFIHEQFF

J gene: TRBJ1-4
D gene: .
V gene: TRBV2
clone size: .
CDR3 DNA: TGTGCCAGCAGTCCGCCCAAACAGGGACTTCTAGTAAAACTGTTTTTT
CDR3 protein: CASSPPKQGLLVKLFF

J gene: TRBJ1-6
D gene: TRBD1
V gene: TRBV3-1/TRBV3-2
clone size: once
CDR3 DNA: TGTGCCAGCAGACCCGGGACAGCCGTTTTTTCACCCCTCCACTTT
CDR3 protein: CASRPGTAVFSPLHF

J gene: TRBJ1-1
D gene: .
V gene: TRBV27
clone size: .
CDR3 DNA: TGTGCCAGCAGTCGGGGGGCCCTGAACACTGAAGCTTTCTTT
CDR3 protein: CASSRGALNTEAFF

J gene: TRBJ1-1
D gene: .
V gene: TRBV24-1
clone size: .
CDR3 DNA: TGTGCCACCAGTGATGTGGGGACTGAAGCTTTCTTT
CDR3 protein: CATSDVGTEAFF

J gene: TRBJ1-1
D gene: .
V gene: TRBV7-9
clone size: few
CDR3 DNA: TGTGCCAGCAGCTGGGGGGCAGCGAACACTGAAGCTTTCTTT
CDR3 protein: CASSWGAANTEAFF

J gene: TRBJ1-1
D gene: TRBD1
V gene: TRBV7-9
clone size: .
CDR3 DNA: TGTGCCAGCAGCTCCGGACAGGGGGCCACTGAAGCTTTCTTT
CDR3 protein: CASSSGQGATEAFF

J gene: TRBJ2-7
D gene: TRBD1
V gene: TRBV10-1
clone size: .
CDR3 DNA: TGCGCCAGCAGTGAGGGGACAGGGTACGAGCAGTACTTC
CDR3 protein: CASSEGTGYEQYF

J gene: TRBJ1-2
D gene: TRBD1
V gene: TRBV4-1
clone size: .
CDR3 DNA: TGCGCCAGCAGTCCGACAGGGGCGGGCTATGGCTACACCTTC
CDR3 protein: CASSPTGAGYGYTF

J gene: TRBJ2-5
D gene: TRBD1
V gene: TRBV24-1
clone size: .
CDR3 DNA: TGTGCCACCAGTGATGTCCCTTTCGGACAGGGAAGCGAGACCCAGTACTTC
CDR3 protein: CATSDVPFGQGSETQYF

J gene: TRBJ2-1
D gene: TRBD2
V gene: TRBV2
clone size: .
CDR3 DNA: TGTGCCAGGTGGACTAGCGGGGTAGGATCCTACAATGAGCAGTTCTTC
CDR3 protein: CARWTSGVGSYNEQFF